Each of the 8 T cell receptor beta chains below was sequenced from the same sample in a study of cytomegalovirus exposure and HLA in healthy donors. Amplification used 60 Vbeta primers and 13 Jbeta primers. Method: immunoSEQ multiplex PCR; TCRdb's copy keeps in-frame clones and lacks some. Here the sample spans tens of thousands of clones, roughly two thirds being singletons. Sequenced material: PBMCs. The receptors here all came from a man aged 50 to 59 in good health and CMV-seronegative.

The rearrangement joins TRBV6-1 to TRBJ2-3; 9 positions agree with TRBD2. This CDR3 is 15 amino acids long. The ends lost 4 bases at V and 5 bases at J; junction bases unmatched: 7. Germline V gives CDR1 MNHNS, CDR2 SASEGT. The CDR3 nucleotides read TGTGCCAGCAGTGTAGAGCGGGGGGCCCGAGATACGCAGTATTTT. Translation gives CASSVERGARDTQYF.

This clone was seen only a few times. The rearrangement links TRBV6-6 to TRBJ1-3; 8 positions match TRBD1. V was clipped by 4 bases and J by 5 bases; unmatched bases: 4. The CDR3 covers 14 residues. Germline CDR1 reads MNHNY; CDR2 reads SVGAGI (reference sequence). The CDR3 DNA follows: TGTGCCAGCAGTTTCGGACAGGGCCGAAACACCATATATTTT. It encodes CASSFGQGRNTIYF.

Here the CDR3 reads CASRTSSATDTQYF. CDR3 in DNA: TGTGCCAGTAGGACTAGTAGCGCGACAGATACGCAGTATTTT. The rearrangement uses TRBV19 and TRBJ2-3; weak D call: TRBD2 (6 bases). CDR1 is LNHDA and CDR2 is SQIVND in the germline V gene (reference sequence). This CDR3 spans 14 amino acids. Trimming took off 6 bases at V and 3 bases at J, with 13 bases between the two ends.

The chain combines TRBV29-1 with TRBJ1-1; possible D gene TRBD1, 5 bases. CDR3 length: 13 residues. Germline CDR1 SQVTM, CDR2 ANQGSEA. The V and J ends lost 3 bases and 0 bases respectively, with 8 bases between them. The CDR3 nucleotides are TGCAGCGTTGACGGGGGGTTGAACACTGAAGCTTTCTTT. Protein sequence: CSVDGGLNTEAFF.

The chain has TRBV4-2 and TRBJ2-7, with TRBD1 matching 8 bases. The CDR3 extends over 14 amino acids. The V and J ends lost 5 bases and 9 bases, in that order; junction bases with no gene match: 12. Germline CDR1 reads LGHNA; CDR2 reads YNFKEQ. The CDR3 DNA reads as TGTGCCAGCAGCTCCCCGGACAGGGCAGTGCGGCAGTACTTC. It is translated as CASSSPDRAVRQYF.

This sequence joins TRBV7-3 and TRBJ1-3; no reliable D call. Trimming shortened V by 3 bases and J by 0 bases, and 9 bases separated the two germline ends. The germline V gene has CDR1 SGHTA and CDR2 FQGTGA. The CDR3 is made up of 15 amino acids. The CDR3 region is CASSFTGTSGNTIYF. The CDR3 DNA sequence: TGTGCCAGCAGCTTCACGGGTACCTCTGGAAACACCATATATTTT.

The rearrangement joins TRBV9 to TRBJ2-7; D call uncertain. Germline CDR1 and CDR2: SGDLS and YYNGEE. V lost 0 bases, J lost 2 bases, and 12 bases lay in between. This CDR3 has 15 amino acids. CDR3: CASSVGPDLAYEQYF. CDR3 coding DNA: TGTGCCAGCAGCGTAGGCCCTGACTTGGCCTACGAGCAGTACTTC.

The CDR3 sequence: CASSQAGRATEAFF. The CDR3, as DNA: TGTGCCAGCAGTCAGGCGGGGAGGGCCACTGAAGCTTTCTTT. The V gene is TRBV6-5, the J gene TRBJ1-1; D call uncertain. This CDR3 contains 14 residues. Trimming took 5 bases from V and 4 from J, leaving 14 bases between them. Germline CDR1 is MNHEY and CDR2 is SVGAGI.